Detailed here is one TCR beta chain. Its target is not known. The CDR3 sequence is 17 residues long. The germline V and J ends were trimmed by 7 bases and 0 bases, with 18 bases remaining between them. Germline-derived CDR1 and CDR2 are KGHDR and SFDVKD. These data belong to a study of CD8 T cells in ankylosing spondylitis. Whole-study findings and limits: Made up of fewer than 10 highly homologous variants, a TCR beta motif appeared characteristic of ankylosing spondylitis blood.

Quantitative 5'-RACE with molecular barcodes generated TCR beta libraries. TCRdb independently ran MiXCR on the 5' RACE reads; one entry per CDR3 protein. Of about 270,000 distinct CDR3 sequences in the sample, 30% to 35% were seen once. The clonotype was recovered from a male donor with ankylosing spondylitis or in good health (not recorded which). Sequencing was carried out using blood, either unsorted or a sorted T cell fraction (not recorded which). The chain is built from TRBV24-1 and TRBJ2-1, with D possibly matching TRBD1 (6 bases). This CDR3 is CATSSRSRDTSYNEQFF. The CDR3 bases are TGTGCCACCAGCTCAAGGTCCCGGGACACCTCCTACAATGAGCAGTTCTTC.